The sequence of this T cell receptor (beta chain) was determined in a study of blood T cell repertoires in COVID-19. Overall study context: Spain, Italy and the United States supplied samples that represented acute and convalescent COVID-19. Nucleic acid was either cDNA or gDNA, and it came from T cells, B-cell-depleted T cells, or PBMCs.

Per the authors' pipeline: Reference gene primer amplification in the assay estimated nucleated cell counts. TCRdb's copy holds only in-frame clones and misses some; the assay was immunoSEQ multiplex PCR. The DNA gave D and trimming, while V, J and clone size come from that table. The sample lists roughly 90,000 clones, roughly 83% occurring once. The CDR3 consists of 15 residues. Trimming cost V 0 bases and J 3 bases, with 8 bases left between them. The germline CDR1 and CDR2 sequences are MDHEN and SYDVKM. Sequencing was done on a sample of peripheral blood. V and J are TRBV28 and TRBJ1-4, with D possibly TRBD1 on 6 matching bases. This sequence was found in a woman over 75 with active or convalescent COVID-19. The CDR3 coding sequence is TGTGCCAGCAGTTTATGGGGGGCGGCTAATGAAAAACTGTTTTTT. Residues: CASSLWGAANEKLFF.